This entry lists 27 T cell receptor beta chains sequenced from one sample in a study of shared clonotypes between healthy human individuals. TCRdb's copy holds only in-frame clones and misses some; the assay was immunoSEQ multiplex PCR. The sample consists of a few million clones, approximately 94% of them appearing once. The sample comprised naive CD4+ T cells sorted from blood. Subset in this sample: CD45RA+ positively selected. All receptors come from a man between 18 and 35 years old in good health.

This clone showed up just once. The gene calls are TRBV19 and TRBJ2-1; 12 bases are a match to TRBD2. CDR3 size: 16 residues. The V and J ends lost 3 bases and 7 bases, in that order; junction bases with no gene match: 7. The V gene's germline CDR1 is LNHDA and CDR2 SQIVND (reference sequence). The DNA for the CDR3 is TGTGCCAGTAGTATCGCTAGCGGGAGGGCCATTAATGAGCAGTTCTTC. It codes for CASSIASGRAINEQFF.

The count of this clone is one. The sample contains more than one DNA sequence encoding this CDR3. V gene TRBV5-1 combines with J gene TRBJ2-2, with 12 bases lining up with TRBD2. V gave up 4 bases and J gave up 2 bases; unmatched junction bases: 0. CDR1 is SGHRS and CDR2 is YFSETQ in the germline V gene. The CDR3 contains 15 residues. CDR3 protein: CASSGLAGNTGELFF. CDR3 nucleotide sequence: TGCGCCAGCAGCGGACTAGCGGGAAACACCGGGGAGCTGTTTTTT. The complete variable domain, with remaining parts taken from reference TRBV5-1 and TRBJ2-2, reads KAGVTQTPRYLIKTRGQQVTLSCSPISGHRSVSWYQQTPGQGLQFLFEYFSETQRNKGNFPGRFSGRQFSNSRSEMNVSTLELGDSALYLCASSGLAGNTGELFFGEGSRLTVL.

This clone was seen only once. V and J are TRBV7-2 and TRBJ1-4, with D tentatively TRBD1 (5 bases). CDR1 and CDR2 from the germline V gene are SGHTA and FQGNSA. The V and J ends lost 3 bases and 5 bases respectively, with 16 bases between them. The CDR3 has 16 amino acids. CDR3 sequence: CASSFFRSGGNEKLFF. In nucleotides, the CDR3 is TGTGCCAGCAGCTTTTTTCGCAGTGGGGGGAATGAAAAACTGTTTTTT.

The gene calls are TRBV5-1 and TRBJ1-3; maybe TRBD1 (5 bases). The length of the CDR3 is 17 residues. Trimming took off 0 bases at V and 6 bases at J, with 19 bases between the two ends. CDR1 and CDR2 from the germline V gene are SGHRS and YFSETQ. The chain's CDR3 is CASSLESRGPPENTIYF. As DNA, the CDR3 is TGCGCCAGCAGCTTGGAATCGCGGGGCCCGCCAGAAAACACCATATATTTT.

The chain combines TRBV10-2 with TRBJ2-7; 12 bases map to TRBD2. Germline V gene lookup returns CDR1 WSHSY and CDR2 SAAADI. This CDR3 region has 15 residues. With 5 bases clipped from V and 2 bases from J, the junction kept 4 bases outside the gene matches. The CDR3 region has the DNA TGCGCCAGCAGTCCTAGCGGGGGGGCCCCCTACGAGCAGTACTTC. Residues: CASSPSGGAPYEQYF.

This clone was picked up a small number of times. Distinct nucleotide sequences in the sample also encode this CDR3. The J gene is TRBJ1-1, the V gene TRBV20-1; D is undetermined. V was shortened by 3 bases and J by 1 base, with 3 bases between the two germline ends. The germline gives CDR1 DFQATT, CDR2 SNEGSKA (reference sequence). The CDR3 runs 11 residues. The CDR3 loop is CSARPNTEAFF. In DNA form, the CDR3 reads TGCAGTGCTAGGCCGAACACTGAAGCTTTCTTT.

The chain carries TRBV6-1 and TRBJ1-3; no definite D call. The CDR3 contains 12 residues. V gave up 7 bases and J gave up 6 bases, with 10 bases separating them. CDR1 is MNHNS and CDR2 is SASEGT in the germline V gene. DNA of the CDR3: TGTGCCAGCACTCGTGGGGAAAACACCATATATTTT. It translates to CASTRGENTIYF.

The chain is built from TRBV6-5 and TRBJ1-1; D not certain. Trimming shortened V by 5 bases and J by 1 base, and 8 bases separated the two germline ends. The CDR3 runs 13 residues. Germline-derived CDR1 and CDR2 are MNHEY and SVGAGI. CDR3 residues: CASSTEWNTEAFF. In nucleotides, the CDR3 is TGTGCCAGCAGTACCGAATGGAACACTGAAGCTTTCTTT.

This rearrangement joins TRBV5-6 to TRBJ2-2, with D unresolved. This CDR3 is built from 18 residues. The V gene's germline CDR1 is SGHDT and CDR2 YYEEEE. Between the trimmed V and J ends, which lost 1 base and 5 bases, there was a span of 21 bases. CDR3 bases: TGTGCCAGCAGCTTGTGGTGGACCCCAATAGAGAAAACCGGGGAGCTGTTTTTT. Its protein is CASSLWWTPIEKTGELFF.

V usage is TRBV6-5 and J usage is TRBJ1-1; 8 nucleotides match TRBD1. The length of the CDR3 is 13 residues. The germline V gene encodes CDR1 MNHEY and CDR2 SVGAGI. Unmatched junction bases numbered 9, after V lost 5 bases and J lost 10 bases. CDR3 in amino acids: CASSGGQVWGAFF. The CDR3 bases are TGTGCCAGCAGTGGGGGACAGGTTTGGGGAGCTTTCTTT.

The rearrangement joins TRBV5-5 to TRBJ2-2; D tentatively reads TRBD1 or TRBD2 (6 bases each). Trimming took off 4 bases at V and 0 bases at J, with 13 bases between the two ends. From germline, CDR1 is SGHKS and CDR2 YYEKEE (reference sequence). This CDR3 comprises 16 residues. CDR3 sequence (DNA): TGTGCCAGCAGCCATGCCGGGGGCGCGAACACCGGGGAGCTGTTTTTT. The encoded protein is CASSHAGGANTGELFF.

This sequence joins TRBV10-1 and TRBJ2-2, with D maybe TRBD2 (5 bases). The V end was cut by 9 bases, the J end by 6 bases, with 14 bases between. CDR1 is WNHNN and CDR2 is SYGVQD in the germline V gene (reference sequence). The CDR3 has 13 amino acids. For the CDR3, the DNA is TGCGCCAGTTCGGGGAGAGTCCCCGGGGAGCTGTTTTTT. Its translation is CASSGRVPGELFF.

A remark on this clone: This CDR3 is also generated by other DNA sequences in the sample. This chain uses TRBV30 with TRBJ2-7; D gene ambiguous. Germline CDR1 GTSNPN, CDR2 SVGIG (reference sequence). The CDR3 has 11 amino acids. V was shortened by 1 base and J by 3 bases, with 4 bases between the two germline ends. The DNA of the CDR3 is TGTGCCTGGAGTGGAGTCTACGAGCAGTACTTC. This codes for CAWSGVYEQYF. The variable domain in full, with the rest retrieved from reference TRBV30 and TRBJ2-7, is SQTIHQWPATLVQPVGSPLSLECTVEGTSNPNLYWYRQAAGRGLQLLFYSVGIGQISSEVPQNLSASRPQDRQFILSSKKLLLSDSGFYLCAWSGVYEQYFGPGTRLTVT.

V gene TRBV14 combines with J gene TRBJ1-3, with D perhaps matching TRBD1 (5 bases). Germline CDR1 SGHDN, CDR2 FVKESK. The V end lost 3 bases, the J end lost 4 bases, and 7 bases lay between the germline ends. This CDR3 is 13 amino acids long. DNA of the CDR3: TGTGCCAGCAGCCAGGGGACGGGAAACACCATATATTTT. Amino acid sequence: CASSQGTGNTIYF.

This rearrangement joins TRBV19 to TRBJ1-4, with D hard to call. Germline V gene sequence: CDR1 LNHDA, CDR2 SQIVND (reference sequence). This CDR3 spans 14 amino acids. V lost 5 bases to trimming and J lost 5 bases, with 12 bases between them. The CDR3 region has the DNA TGTGCCAGTAGTTCGGGCAGGTTAAATGAAAAACTGTTTTTT. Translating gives CASSSGRLNEKLFF.

CDR3 coding DNA: TGCGCCAGCAGCTTGGAAGGAGGGGCCTACGAGCAGTACTTC. Its protein product is CASSLEGGAYEQYF. This rearrangement joins TRBV5-1 to TRBJ2-7, with D perhaps matching TRBD2 (6 bases). In germline, CDR1 is SGHRS, CDR2 YFSETQ. V was cut by 0 bases and J by 2 bases, with 9 bases left in between. This CDR3 spans 14 amino acids.

CDR3 in amino acids: CASSQGPAGDLYEQYF. DNA of the CDR3: TGCGCCAGCAGCCAAGGGCCAGCGGGAGACCTCTACGAGCAGTACTTC. V is TRBV4-1 and J is TRBJ2-7; 8 nucleotides align to TRBD2. Trimming cost V 1 base and J 3 bases; bases outside gene matches: 8. Germline-derived CDR1 and CDR2 are MGHRA and YSYEKL. The CDR3 totals 16 residues.

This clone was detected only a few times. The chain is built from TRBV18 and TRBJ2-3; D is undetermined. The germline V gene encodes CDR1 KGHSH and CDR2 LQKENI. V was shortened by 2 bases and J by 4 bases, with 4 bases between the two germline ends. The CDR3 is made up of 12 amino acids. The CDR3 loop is CASSPMADTQYF. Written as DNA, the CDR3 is TGTGCCAGCTCACCAATGGCAGATACGCAGTATTTT. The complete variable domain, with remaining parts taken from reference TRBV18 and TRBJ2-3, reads NAGVMQNPRHLVRRRGQEARLRCSPMKGHSHVYWYRQLPEEGLKFMVYLQKENIIDESGMPKERFSAEFPKEGPSILRIQQVVRGDSAAYFCASSPMADTQYFGPGTRLTVL.

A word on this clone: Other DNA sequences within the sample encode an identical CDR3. CDR3 DNA sequence: TGCGCCAGCAGCTTGGGGGGGCTGGGTCAGCCCCAGCATTTT. It encodes CASSLGGLGQPQHF. The chain combines TRBV5-1 with TRBJ1-5; possibly TRBD1 for D (6 bases). Germline-derived CDR1 and CDR2 are SGHRS and YFSETQ. Trimming removed 0 bases from V and 6 bases from J, with 10 bases in between. This CDR3 has 14 amino acids.

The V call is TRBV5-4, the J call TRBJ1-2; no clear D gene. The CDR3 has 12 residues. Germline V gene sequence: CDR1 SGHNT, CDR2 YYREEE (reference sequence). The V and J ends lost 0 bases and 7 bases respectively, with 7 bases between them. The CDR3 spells CASSLEGSGYTF. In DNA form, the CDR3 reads TGTGCCAGCAGCTTGGAAGGGTCTGGCTACACCTTC. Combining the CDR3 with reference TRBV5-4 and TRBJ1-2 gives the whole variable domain ETGVTQSPTHLIKTRGQQVTLRCSSQSGHNTVSWYQQALGQGPQFIFQYYREEENGRGNFPPRFSGLQFPNYSSELNVNALELDDSALYLCASSLEGSGYTFGSGTRLTVV.

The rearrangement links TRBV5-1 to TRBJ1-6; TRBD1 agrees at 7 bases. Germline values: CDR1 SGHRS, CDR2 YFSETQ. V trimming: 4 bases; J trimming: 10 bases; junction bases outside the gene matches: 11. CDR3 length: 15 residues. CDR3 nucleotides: TGCGCCAGCAGCGAAATACAGGGGTCTGGGTCACCCCTCCACTTT. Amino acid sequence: CASSEIQGSGSPLHF. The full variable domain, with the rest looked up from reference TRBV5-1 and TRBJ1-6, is KAGVTQTPRYLIKTRGQQVTLSCSPISGHRSVSWYQQTPGQGLQFLFEYFSETQRNKGNFPGRFSGRQFSNSRSEMNVSTLELGDSALYLCASSEIQGSGSPLHFGNGTRLTVT.

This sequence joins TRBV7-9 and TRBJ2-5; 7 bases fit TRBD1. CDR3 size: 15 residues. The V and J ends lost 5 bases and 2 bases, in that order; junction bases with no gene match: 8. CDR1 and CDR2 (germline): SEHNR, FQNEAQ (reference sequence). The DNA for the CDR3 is TGTGCCAGCAGCGGAAGGGGGCATGGGCAAGAGACCCAGTACTTC. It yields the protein CASSGRGHGQETQYF.

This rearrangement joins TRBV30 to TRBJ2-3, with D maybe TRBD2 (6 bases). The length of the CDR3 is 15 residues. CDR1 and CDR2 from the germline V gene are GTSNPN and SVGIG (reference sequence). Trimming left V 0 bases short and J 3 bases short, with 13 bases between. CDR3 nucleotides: TGTGCCTGGAGTGTCGGGACTTCGGAAACAGATACGCAGTATTTT. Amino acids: CAWSVGTSETDTQYF.

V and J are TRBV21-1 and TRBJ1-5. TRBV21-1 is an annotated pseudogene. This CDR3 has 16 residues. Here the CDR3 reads CASSKEEGCSNQPQHF. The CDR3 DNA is TGTGCCAGCAGCAAAGAGGAGGGTTGCAGCAATCAGCCCCAGCATTTT.

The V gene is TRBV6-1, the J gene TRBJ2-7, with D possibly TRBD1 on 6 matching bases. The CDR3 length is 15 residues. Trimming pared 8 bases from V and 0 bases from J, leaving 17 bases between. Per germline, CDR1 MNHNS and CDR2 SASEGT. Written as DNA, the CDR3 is TGTGCCAGCCAGAAGGGGGACCCAACCTCCTACGAGCAGTACTTC. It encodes CASQKGDPTSYEQYF.

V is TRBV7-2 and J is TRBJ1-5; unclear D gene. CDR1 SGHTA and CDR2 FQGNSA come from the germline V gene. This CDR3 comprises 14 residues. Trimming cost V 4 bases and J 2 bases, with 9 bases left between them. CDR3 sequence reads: CASSSRRGNQPQHF. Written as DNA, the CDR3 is TGTGCCAGCAGCTCCAGACGGGGCAATCAGCCCCAGCATTTT. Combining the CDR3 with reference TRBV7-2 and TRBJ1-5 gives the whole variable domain GAGVSQSPSNKVTEKGKDVELRCDPISGHTALYWYRQSLGQGLEFLIYFQGNSAPDKSGLPSDRFSAERTGGSVSTLTIQRTQQEDSAVYLCASSSRRGNQPQHFGDGTRLSIL.

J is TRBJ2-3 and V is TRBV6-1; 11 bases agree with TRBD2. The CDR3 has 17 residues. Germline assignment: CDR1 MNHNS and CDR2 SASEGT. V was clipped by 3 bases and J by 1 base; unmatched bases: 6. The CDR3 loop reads CASSDASGGPRTDTQYF. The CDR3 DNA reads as TGTGCCAGCAGTGACGCTAGCGGGGGGCCCCGCACAGATACGCAGTATTTT.